These 13 T cell receptor beta chains came from one sample sequenced in a study of regulatory and conventional T cells in RAG deficiency. TCRdb keeps only in-frame clones here, not all; method: immunoSEQ multiplex PCR. This table holds approximately 10,000 clones, around 94% found once. Genomic DNA came from blood regulatory T cells gated CD4+ CD25-high CD127-low. The same specimen was also included in a second study, on regulatory T cells. As that report states: Amplification used 52 TRBV primers and 13 TRBJ primers.

Material for sequencing was CD127- CD25+ CD4+ Tregs sorted from blood. All receptors come from a human donor in good health.

This chain connects TRBV5-4 to TRBJ1-1; D may be TRBD1 (5 bases). The V and J ends lost 4 bases and 6 bases respectively, with 19 bases between them. The CDR3 is 15 amino acids. The germline V gene encodes CDR1 SGHNT and CDR2 YYREEE (reference sequence). The chain's CDR3 is CASSPRRGIYAEAFF. CDR3 DNA sequence: TGTGCCAGCAGCCCCCGCCGGGGGATTTACGCTGAAGCTTTCTTT.

CDR3 nucleotides: TGTGCCAGCTCAACCGGTCCTGCTTCCTACGAGCAGTACTTC. Translation: CASSTGPASYEQYF. The chain carries TRBV18 and TRBJ2-7; no definite D call. The CDR3 totals 14 residues. Trimming pared 5 bases from V and 1 base from J, leaving 12 bases between. CDR1 is KGHSH, CDR2 LQKENI, per germline.

This rearrangement joins TRBV10-3 to TRBJ1-1; TRBD1 aligns across 9 bases. The J segment lost 0 bases and the V segment lost 6 bases, leaving 8 bases of the junction unmatched. Germline V gene data show CDR1 as ENHRY and CDR2 as SYGVKD. The CDR3 is 16 amino acids. The CDR3 here is CAIRMGTGRLNTEAFF. The CDR3 bases are TGTGCCATCAGAATGGGGACAGGGAGGCTGAACACTGAAGCTTTCTTT.

The chain is built from TRBV18 and TRBJ1-3; tentative D call: TRBD1 (6 bases). CDR3 length: 15 residues. Trimming pared 4 bases from V and 0 bases from J, leaving 10 bases between. CDR1 is KGHSH and CDR2 is LQKENI in the germline V gene. The CDR3 protein is CASSRGGDSGNTIYF. The CDR3 nucleotides are TGTGCCAGCTCACGAGGGGGGGACTCTGGAAACACCATATATTTT.

The genes are TRBV6-6 and TRBJ1-2; 9 bases are shared with TRBD1. The length of the CDR3 is 12 residues. The germline CDR1 and CDR2 sequences are MNHNY and SVGAGI (reference sequence). V lost 7 bases to trimming and J lost 5 bases; unmatched junction nucleotides: 2. CDR3 region: CASTGTGYGYTF. CDR3 sequence (DNA): TGTGCCAGCACCGGGACAGGGTATGGCTACACCTTC.

This clone was detected only once. V and J are TRBV5-1 and TRBJ1-1; D is uncertain. The CDR3 contains 14 residues. The V gene lost 7 bases and the J gene lost 0 bases, with 13 bases spanning the gap. Germline V gene sequence: CDR1 SGHRS, CDR2 YFSETQ. The CDR3, as DNA: TGCGCCAGCCAAACCCTACCTATGAACACTGAAGCTTTCTTT. Its translation: CASQTLPMNTEAFF.

The gene calls are TRBV6-6 and TRBJ1-6; 8 bases agree with TRBD1. V was pared by 6 bases and J by 7 bases, with 8 bases of the junction left unmatched. This CDR3 has 15 amino acids. Germline V CDR1 and CDR2: MNHNY, SVGAGI (reference sequence). DNA for the CDR3: TGTGCCAGCAGGGACGGACAGGGTTACAATTCACCCCTCCACTTT. Its translation is CASRDGQGYNSPLHF.

V and J are TRBV19 and TRBJ1-1; D unclear. CDR1 LNHDA and CDR2 SQIVND come from the germline V gene (reference sequence). The germline V and J ends were trimmed by 7 bases and 7 bases, with 7 bases remaining between them. The CDR3 covers 10 residues. The CDR3 loop reads CASMSLEAFF. The CDR3 DNA follows: TGTGCCAGTATGAGCCTTGAAGCTTTCTTT.

This rearrangement joins TRBV7-2 to TRBJ2-7, with a tentative D call TRBD1 (5 bases). Trimming left V 5 bases short and J 4 bases short, with 15 bases between. The germline gives CDR1 SGHTA, CDR2 FQGNSA. CDR3 length equals 14 residues. CDR3 region: CASSPAGPLYEQYF. CDR3 coding DNA: TGTGCCAGCAGCCCGGCAGGGCCCCTTTACGAGCAGTACTTC.

Comments on this clone: Other DNA sequences in this sample translate to the same CDR3. V gene TRBV5-1 combines with J gene TRBJ2-3, with 10 positions matching TRBD1. CDR1 is SGHRS and CDR2 is YFSETQ in the germline V gene. The CDR3 is made up of 16 amino acids. With 2 bases clipped from V and 2 bases from J, the junction kept 5 bases outside the gene matches. The CDR3 is CASSFPGQGYTDTQYF. The CDR3 DNA follows: TGCGCCAGCAGCTTCCCGGGACAGGGGTACACAGATACGCAGTATTTT.

This clone showed up just once. The CDR3 sequence is CASSPRGGQGGELFF. CDR3 DNA sequence: TGCGCCAGCAGCCCCCGGGGGGGGCAGGGCGGGGAGCTGTTTTTT. The chain recombines TRBV5-1 with TRBJ2-2; 8 bases are a match to TRBD2. V lost 4 bases and J lost 7; bases outside the gene matches: 9. In germline, CDR1 is SGHRS, CDR2 YFSETQ. The CDR3 length is 15 residues.

This rearrangement joins TRBV28 to TRBJ1-4; a weak D match, TRBD1 (5 bases). The germline gives CDR1 MDHEN, CDR2 SYDVKM. The CDR3 loop spans 15 amino acids. V lost 7 bases, J lost 4 bases, and 16 bases lay in between. The CDR3 sequence: CASNNLDSNNEKLFF. CDR3 bases: TGTGCCAGCAACAACCTAGACAGCAATAATGAAAAACTGTTTTTT.

Here the CDR3 reads CASWGEVSYEQYF. CDR3 DNA sequence: TGTGCCAGCTGGGGGGAGGTCTCCTACGAGCAGTACTTC. The rearrangement joins TRBV2 to TRBJ2-7; D might be TRBD2 (6 bases). Trimming removed 8 bases from V and 0 bases from J, with 11 bases in between. In germline, CDR1 is SNHLY, CDR2 FYNNEI. This CDR3 is built from 13 residues.